A single sample is the source of the 9 T cell receptor beta chains below, sequenced in a study of vaccination effects on CD4 cells after COVID-19. Only in-frame clones appear in the TCRdb table, and some are missing; sequencing was by immunoSEQ multiplex PCR. This repertoire shows 50,000 to 65,000 clones, roughly 73% found once; its top ten account for approximately 6%. Viral peptide pool expansion of antigen-specific CD4+ T cells preceded sequencing in the ViraFEST assay. Isolation of CD4+ T cells took place after around 10 days of culture. All vaccine recipients tested negative for nucleocapsid antibodies and had never contracted SARS-CoV-2 infection. Their antigen targets remain unknown. Sequenced here: CD4+ T cells from PBMCs cultured with HCoV-OC43 spike peptides, sampled before COVID-19 vaccination. Subset specified: HCoV-OC43 spike overlapping peptide pool stimulation. The source is a human donor who received a COVID-19 vaccine.

J is TRBJ1-6 and V is TRBV4-3; 7 nucleotides agree with TRBD1. This CDR3 is built from 15 residues. The germline CDR1 and CDR2 sequences are LGHNA and YSLEER. J was trimmed by 8 bases and V by 3 bases; bases with no gene match: 7. The CDR3 coding sequence is TGCGCCAGCAGCCAGATCGACAGGGACCATTCACCCCTCCACTTT. It is translated as CASSQIDRDHSPLHF.

This sequence joins TRBV5-1 and TRBJ2-3, with TRBD1 as a possible D gene (6 bases). V was clipped by 4 bases and J by 3 bases, with 12 bases between them. Germline V gene sequence: CDR1 SGHRS, CDR2 YFSETQ. This CDR3 contains 14 residues. CDR3 nucleotide sequence: TGCGCCAGCAGCCAGGGGACGCAGACAGATACGCAGTATTTT. Protein: CASSQGTQTDTQYF. Drawing the rest from reference TRBV5-1 and TRBJ2-3, the complete variable domain is KAGVTQTPRYLIKTRGQQVTLSCSPISGHRSVSWYQQTPGQGLQFLFEYFSETQRNKGNFPGRFSGRQFSNSRSEMNVSTLELGDSALYLCASSQGTQTDTQYFGPGTRLTVL.

This rearrangement joins TRBV7-9 to TRBJ1-4; possibly TRBD1 for D (5 bases). The V and J ends lost 2 bases and 6 bases respectively, with 13 bases between them. The CDR3 has 15 amino acids. The germline CDR1 and CDR2 sequences are SEHNR and FQNEAQ (reference sequence). The CDR3 protein is CASSLRAGTDEKLFF. The CDR3 DNA is TGTGCCAGCAGCTTACGCGCAGGGACCGATGAAAAACTGTTTTTT.

The chain couples TRBV6-4 to TRBJ2-5; D is possibly TRBD1 (6 bases). Germline lookup yields CDR1 MRHNA and CDR2 SNTAGT. The V end was cut by 6 bases, the J end by 0 bases, with 11 bases between. This CDR3 has 14 amino acids. The CDR3 spells CASSSRGNQETQYF. Written as DNA, the CDR3 is TGTGCCAGCAGCTCAAGGGGGAACCAAGAGACCCAGTACTTC.

DNA for the CDR3: TGTGCCAGCAGCTTCACAGGGGGCGGCGGAAACACCATATATTTT. Translation: CASSFTGGGGNTIYF. V is TRBV7-3 and J is TRBJ1-3; 9 bases line up with TRBD1. The V segment lost 3 bases and the J segment 4 bases; nucleotides outside the gene matches: 4. Germline CDR1 is SGHTA and CDR2 is FQGTGA. The CDR3 is 15 residues long.

The chain couples TRBV3-1 (or the pseudogene TRBV3-2) to TRBJ1-6; no clear D. Between the trimmed V and J ends, which lost 2 bases and 10 bases, there was a span of 15 bases. Germline lookup yields CDR1 LGHDT and CDR2 YNNKEL (reference sequence). The CDR3 has 15 residues. The CDR3 is CASSQNSGFRSPLHF. The CDR3 DNA sequence: TGTGCCAGCAGCCAAAACAGCGGGTTTCGGTCACCCCTCCACTTT.

Notes on this clone: One end of the junction varies from germline; a read error may be responsible. CDR3 nucleotides: TGTGCCAGTAGTATAGGTAACATCGGGGAGCTGTTTTTT. Translation: CASSIGNIGELFF. The chain employs TRBV19 and TRBJ2-2, with D unclear. The CDR3 sequence is 13 residues long. Germline lookup yields CDR1 LNHDA and CDR2 SQIVND (reference sequence). The full variable domain, in which reference TRBV19 and TRBJ2-2 provide the parts outside the CDR3, is DGGITQSPKYLFRKEGQNVTLSCEQNLNHDAMYWYRQDPGQGLRLIYYSQIVNDFQKGDIAEGYSVSREKKESFPLTVTSAQKNPTAFYLCASSIGNIGELFFGEGSRLTVL.

The J gene is TRBJ2-4, the V gene TRBV4-1; D is possibly TRBD1 or TRBD2 (5 bases each). V lost 0 bases and J 6 bases, leaving 12 bases between the germline ends. CDR1 is MGHRA and CDR2 is YSYEKL in the germline V gene. The CDR3 runs 15 residues. CDR3 region: CASSQDRGVRNIQYF. The CDR3 DNA reads TGCGCCAGCAGCCAAGATCGGGGCGTCCGAAACATTCAGTACTTC.

This rearrangement joins TRBV2 to TRBJ1-2; D is possibly TRBD1 (5 bases). The CDR3 spans 13 residues. The germline V gene has CDR1 SNHLY and CDR2 FYNNEI. Trimming left V 5 bases short and J 4 bases short, with 11 bases between. CDR3 DNA: TGTGCCAGCAGTAAGAGAGACAGCTATGGCTACACCTTC. Encoded protein: CASSKRDSYGYTF. The complete variable domain, with remaining parts taken from reference TRBV2 and TRBJ1-2, reads EPEVTQTPSHQVTQMGQEVILRCVPISNHLYFYWYRQILGQKVEFLVSFYNNEISEKSEIFDDQFSVERPDGSNFTLKIRSTKLEDSAMYFCASSKRDSYGYTFGSGTRLTVV.